This T cell receptor beta chain derives from a study of shared clonotypes between healthy human individuals. The CDR3 consists of 18 residues. V lost 3 bases, J lost 3 bases, and 14 bases stayed unmatched. The V gene's germline CDR1 is LNHDA and CDR2 SQIVND (reference sequence). Sequencing was performed with immunoSEQ multiplex PCR; in TCRdb, only in-frame clones are kept and a portion is missing. This table has roughly 2.5 million clones, more than 80% appearing once. Every contributor of samples was a Caucasian grown-up residing in Nashville, Tennessee. This clonotype was sampled from a man younger than 35 in good health. Sequencing input: naive CD4+ T cells sorted from blood. Subset of the sample: CD45RA+ positively selected. V gene TRBV19 combines with J gene TRBJ2-7; 10 bases line up with TRBD1. The CDR3, as DNA: TGTGCCAGTAGTATCTTCATTTCCGGGACAGGGGAAAGCTACGAGCAGTACTTC. Protein sequence: CASSIFISGTGESYEQYF.